Reported below is one T cell receptor (beta chain). The CDR3 totals 16 residues. Germline V gene data show CDR1 as KGHSH and CDR2 as LQKENI. Trimming took 6 bases from V and 2 from J, leaving 20 bases between them. The method was immunoSEQ multiplex PCR; TCRdb's version includes in-frame clones alone and lacks a portion of them. The sample has 60,000 to 85,000 clones; 88% are singletons. The data stem from a study of T cell responses to AZD1222 COVID-19 vaccine. This specimen consisted of peripheral blood, obtained 28 days after the second dose of the MenACWY control vaccine. The gene calls are TRBV18 and TRBJ2-7, with D perhaps matching TRBD1 (6 bases). The sequence derives from an adult who received the MenACWY meningococcal vaccine as a control. CDR3 in DNA: TGTGCCAGCTCCCCGAACGATGGGGGCCTAACCTACGAGCAGTACTTC. Translation: CASSPNDGGLTYEQYF.